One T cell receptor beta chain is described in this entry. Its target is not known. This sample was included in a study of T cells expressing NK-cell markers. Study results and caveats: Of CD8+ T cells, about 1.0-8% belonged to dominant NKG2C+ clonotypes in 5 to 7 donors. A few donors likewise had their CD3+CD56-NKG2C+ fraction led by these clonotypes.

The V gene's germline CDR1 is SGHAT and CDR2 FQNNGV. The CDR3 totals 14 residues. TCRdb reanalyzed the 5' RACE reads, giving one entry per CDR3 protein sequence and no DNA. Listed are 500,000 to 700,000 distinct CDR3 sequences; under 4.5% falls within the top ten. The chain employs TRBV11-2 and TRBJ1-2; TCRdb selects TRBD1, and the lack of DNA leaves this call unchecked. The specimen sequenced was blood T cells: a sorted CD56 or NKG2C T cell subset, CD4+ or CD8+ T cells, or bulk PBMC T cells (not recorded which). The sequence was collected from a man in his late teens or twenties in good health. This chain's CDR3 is CASSATGAAYGYTF.